The present T cell receptor (beta chain) was sequenced within a study of neoadjuvant anti-PD-1 for oral cavity cancer. Study in general: Patients mostly received three to four biweekly nivolumab doses at 3 mg/kg before surgery. Around day 43, patients without progression received a fourth nivolumab dose before surgery.

Time point denoted: after neoadjuvant nivolumab, at surgical resection. The patients had HPV-negative, locally advanced oral cavity squamous cell carcinoma. Measured with immunoSEQ multiplex PCR; TCRdb has only the in-frame clones, and not every one. The sample includes about 42,000 clones, about 76% of them seen just once. This sequence originates from a person between 40 and 85 years old with oral cavity squamous cell carcinoma. The specimen was PBMCs, collected after nivolumab (anti-PD-1) treatment.

DNA of the CDR3: TGTGCCAGCAGCCCATCCGGGACAGCTTGGGTAAACACCATATATTTT. Its protein product is CASSPSGTAWVNTIYF. The rearrangement uses TRBV7-9 and TRBJ1-3, with TRBD1 identical over 7 bases. V gave up 5 bases and J gave up 6 bases; unmatched junction bases: 13. The CDR3 loop spans 16 amino acids. In germline, CDR1 is SEHNR, CDR2 FQNEAQ (reference sequence).